The source of this T cell receptor beta chain is a study of blood T cell repertoires in COVID-19. For the study at large: T cells, B-cell-depleted T cells, or PBMCs supplied cDNA or gDNA.

Authors' methods: Estimation of nucleated cell counts was performed using reference gene primer amplification. Sequencing was performed with immunoSEQ multiplex PCR; in TCRdb, only in-frame clones are kept and a portion is missing. The V and J calls and clone size were taken over from that table, and D and trimming were inferred from the DNA. The data show around 140,000 clones, roughly 84% seen once. The junction had 5 bases not matched to a gene; V was cut back by 5 bases and J by 8 bases. CDR3 length equals 14 residues. CDR1 KGHSH and CDR2 LQKENI come from the germline V gene. Sequencing was done on a sample of peripheral blood. The chain joins TRBV18 to TRBJ1-6, with 8 bases lining up with TRBD1. This sequence originates from a man in his sixties with active or convalescent COVID-19. The CDR3 spells CASSYDRGDSPLHF. The CDR3 coding sequence is TGTGCCAGCTCATACGACAGGGGTGATTCACCCCTCCACTTT.